The 18 T cell receptor beta chains below come from one sample, sequenced in a study of T cell changes during pregnancy in multiple sclerosis. Measured with immunoSEQ multiplex PCR; TCRdb has only the in-frame clones, and not every one. The sample yields approximately 93,000 clones, approximately 89% seen once. This specimen was peripheral blood, taken in the first trimester of pregnancy. The receptors derive from a female donor in good health, enrolled as a control in a pregnancy study.

The chain joins TRBV29-1 to TRBJ2-7; 10 bases agree with TRBD1. From germline, CDR1 is SQVTM and CDR2 ANQGSEA. V shed 5 bases, J shed 2 bases, and the junction held 12 bases outside the gene matches. This CDR3 contains 16 residues. The CDR3 region is CSVRLTGQGGPYEQYF. The CDR3 region has the DNA TGCAGCGTTCGGCTTACTGGACAGGGGGGCCCCTACGAGCAGTACTTC.

The chain carries TRBV13 and TRBJ2-1; 10 bases are shared with TRBD2. The V and J ends lost 8 bases and 7 bases, in that order; junction bases with no gene match: 11. Germline V gene data show CDR1 as PRHDT and CDR2 as FYEKMQ (reference sequence). The CDR3 length is 15 residues. The CDR3 nucleotides are TGTGCCAGCTCCTTAACTAGCGGGGTAACTAATGAGCAGTTCTTC. Protein sequence: CASSLTSGVTNEQFF. Using reference TRBV13 and TRBJ2-1 for the parts outside the CDR3, the full variable domain is AAGVIQSPRHLIKEKRETATLKCYPIPRHDTVYWYQQGPGQDPQFLISFYEKMQSDKGSIPDRFSAQQFSDYHSELNMSSLELGDSALYFCASSLTSGVTNEQFFGPGTRLTVL.

The chain joins TRBV5-1 to TRBJ2-7; D is perhaps TRBD1 (6 bases). Germline V CDR1 and CDR2: SGHRS, YFSETQ. Trimming took off 1 base at V and 2 bases at J, with 19 bases between the two ends. The CDR3 is 17 residues long. The CDR3 sequence is CASSLTKLTGVPYEQYF. In DNA, the CDR3 is TGCGCCAGCAGCTTGACAAAATTGACAGGCGTCCCCTACGAGCAGTACTTC.

The rearrangement joins TRBV2 to TRBJ1-2, with 8 bases lining up with TRBD1. With V trimmed by 7 bases and J by 7 bases, 8 bases remained unmatched. Per germline, CDR1 SNHLY and CDR2 FYNNEI. The CDR3 totals 13 residues. The CDR3 sequence: CASNGQGLGGYTF. The CDR3 DNA reads TGTGCCAGCAATGGACAGGGTCTTGGTGGCTACACCTTC.

The genes are TRBV7-3 and TRBJ2-5, with 9 bases fitting TRBD1. CDR3 length: 15 residues. V gave up 5 bases and J gave up 5 bases; unmatched junction bases: 9. Germline CDR1 is SGHTA and CDR2 is FQGTGA. CDR3 sequence: CASSKDRGTRETQYF. The CDR3 coding sequence is TGTGCCAGCAGCAAAGACAGGGGGACAAGGGAGACCCAGTACTTC.

A few counts support this clone. CDR3 in DNA: TGTGCCAGCAGCCCTAGGGACAGCTATGGCTACACCTTC. Amino acid sequence: CASSPRDSYGYTF. The V call is TRBV25-1, the J call TRBJ1-2, with 7 positions matching TRBD1. J was trimmed by 4 bases and V by 6 bases; bases with no gene match: 5. The CDR3 runs 13 residues. CDR1 and CDR2 from the germline V gene are MGHDK and SYGVNS.

The table lists this clone with a count of one. The chain recombines TRBV4-1 with TRBJ2-3; TRBD1 might be the D (6 bases). The germline CDR1 and CDR2 sequences are MGHRA and YSYEKL. The CDR3 loop spans 16 amino acids. V lost 1 base and J 4 bases, leaving 15 bases between the germline ends. The CDR3 DNA follows: TGCGCCAGCAGCCAAGTGGGGGCTAGAAGGGCAGATACGCAGTATTTT. As protein: CASSQVGARRADTQYF.

The chain recombines TRBV29-1 with TRBJ1-2; D is perhaps TRBD1 (6 bases). CDR3 length: 11 amino acids. Trimming cost V 4 bases and J 14 bases, with 17 bases left between them. From germline, CDR1 is SQVTM and CDR2 ANQGSEA. CDR3 nucleotides: TGCAGCGTTGCGGCCCAGGGGAGTGAGACCTTC. Protein: CSVAAQGSETF.

V is TRBV27 and J is TRBJ2-5, with D hard to call. Trimming removed 3 bases from V and 0 bases from J, with 5 bases in between. CDR3 length equals 13 residues. CDR1 MNHEY and CDR2 SMNVEV come from the germline V gene (reference sequence). The DNA of the CDR3 is TGTGCCAGCAGTTTGGCACACCAAGAGACCCAGTACTTC. Its protein product is CASSLAHQETQYF.

J is TRBJ2-1 and V is TRBV5-6; 7 nucleotides agree with TRBD1. The CDR3 loop spans 15 amino acids. V shed 2 bases and J 7 bases; nucleotides not matched to a gene: 9. Germline V gene sequence: CDR1 SGHDT, CDR2 YYEEEE. CDR3 protein: CASSFGGAGGNEQFF. The CDR3, as DNA: TGTGCCAGCAGCTTTGGTGGTGCAGGGGGTAATGAGCAGTTCTTC.

The genes are TRBV7-8 and TRBJ2-3, with a tentative D call TRBD2 (6 bases). The germline V gene has CDR1 SGHVS and CDR2 FQNEAQ. Trimming removed 2 bases from V and 2 bases from J, with 14 bases in between. This CDR3 is built from 16 residues. CDR3 sequence: CASSLRRRVSTDTQYF. In DNA, the CDR3 is TGTGCCAGCAGCTTACGCAGGAGGGTGTCCACAGATACGCAGTATTTT.

The chain carries TRBV16 and TRBJ1-2; a possible D gene is TRBD1 (5 bases). Trimming shortened V by 0 bases and J by 2 bases, and 7 bases separated the two germline ends. The CDR3 length is 14 residues. CDR1 and CDR2 (germline): KGHSY, FQNENV. As DNA, the CDR3 is TGTGCCAGCAGCCAATCGTCAGGGAACTATGGCTACACCTTC. It yields the protein CASSQSSGNYGYTF.

V is TRBV5-1 and J is TRBJ2-5; 14 nucleotides match TRBD2. The V segment lost 4 bases and the J segment 3 bases; nucleotides outside the gene matches: 5. This CDR3 contains 16 residues. Germline CDR1 and CDR2: SGHRS and YFSETQ. Here the CDR3 DNA reads TGCGCCAGCAGCCCGGGGACTAGCGGGGGTGAAGAGACCCAGTACTTC. It specifies CASSPGTSGGEETQYF.

The rearrangement uses TRBV7-9 and TRBJ1-1, with D perhaps TRBD1 (6 bases). The CDR3 sequence is 17 residues long. CDR1 and CDR2 from the germline V gene are SEHNR and FQNEAQ (reference sequence). Trimming left V 5 bases short and J 3 bases short, with 22 bases between. Written as DNA, the CDR3 is TGTGCCAGCAGCCCGCTAGGGGGGGGAGGGGCGGACACTGAAGCTTTCTTT. This codes for CASSPLGGGGADTEAFF.

The chain carries TRBV5-4 and TRBJ1-6, with no clear D. This CDR3 has 17 residues. The V end lost 0 bases, the J end lost 0 bases, and 10 bases lay between the germline ends. Per germline, CDR1 SGHNT and CDR2 YYREEE (reference sequence). The CDR3 is CASSLGVAGSYNSPLHF. DNA for the CDR3: TGTGCCAGCAGCTTGGGGGTGGCGGGCTCCTATAATTCACCCCTCCACTTT.

The chain couples TRBV6-5 to TRBJ1-5; TRBD1 matches at 8 bases. The CDR3 is 15 residues long. The germline gives CDR1 MNHEY, CDR2 SVGAGI. The V segment lost 6 bases and the J segment 2 bases; nucleotides outside the gene matches: 6. CDR3 nucleotide sequence: TGTGCCAGCAGCCCCGACAGGGGAGGCAATCAGCCCCAGCATTTT. It is translated as CASSPDRGGNQPQHF.

CDR3 nucleotides: TGTGCCACCCGGGAGGGGGCGAAAATAAACGGCTACACCTTC. It is translated as CATREGAKINGYTF. The V and J genes are TRBV6-5 and TRBJ1-2, with TRBD1 matching over 7 bases. Germline values: CDR1 MNHEY, CDR2 SVGAGI. This CDR3 has 14 amino acids. Trimming removed 10 bases from V and 8 bases from J; junction bases left unmatched: 16.

The V gene is TRBV30, the J gene TRBJ2-3; possibly TRBD1 for D (5 bases). The CDR3 runs 15 residues. CDR1 is GTSNPN, CDR2 SVGIG, per germline (reference sequence). Trimming removed 2 bases from V and 3 bases from J, with 15 bases in between. The CDR3 DNA is TGTGCCTGGAGTCCCCTGGGGCGACGGACAGATACGCAGTATTTT. The encoded protein is CAWSPLGRRTDTQYF.